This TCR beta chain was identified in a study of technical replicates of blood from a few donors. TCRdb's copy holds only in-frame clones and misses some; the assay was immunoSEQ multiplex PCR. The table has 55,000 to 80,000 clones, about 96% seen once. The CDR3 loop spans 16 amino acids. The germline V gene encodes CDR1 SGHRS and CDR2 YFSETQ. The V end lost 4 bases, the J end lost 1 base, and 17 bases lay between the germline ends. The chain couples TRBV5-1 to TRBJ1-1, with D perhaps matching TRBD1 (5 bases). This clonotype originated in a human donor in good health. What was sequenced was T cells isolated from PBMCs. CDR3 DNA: TGCGCCAGCAGCCCACGCCCCACACAGGCGAACACTGAAGCTTTCTTT. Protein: CASSPRPTQANTEAFF.